The rows below give T cell receptor beta chains drawn from one sample of a study of blood T cell repertoires in COVID-19. Sequencing was performed with immunoSEQ multiplex PCR; in TCRdb, only in-frame clones are kept and a portion is missing. In the table there are around 400,000 clones, 83% of which are singletons. The sample was PBMCs or T cells enriched from blood (not recorded which). These receptors were taken from a woman aged 45-65 years who had recovered from COVID-19. CDR3s include the opening cysteine and the closing phenylalanine or tryptophan. D genes are given only for firm matches. Size is stated for part of the rows, as once, few or many counts, or as a class when the clone is expanded.

v_gene	j_gene	d_gene	len	abundance	CDR3nt	CDR3aa
TRBV7-2	TRBJ2-1	TRBD2	13	NA	TGTGCCAGCAGCTTTAGCGGGGGGGATGAGCAGTTCTTC	CASSFSGGDEQFF
TRBV7-2	TRBJ2-7	TRBD2	15	few	TGTGCCAGCAGCCCCGACCCCGGGACTACCTACGAGCAGTACTTC	CASSPDPGTTYEQYF
TRBV5-1	TRBJ2-3	NA	16	NA	TGCGCCAGCAGCCCCCAGGGTCCAGGGGCGTCAGATACGCAGTATTTT	CASSPQGPGASDTQYF
TRBV30	TRBJ2-3	TRBD2	14	NA	TGTGCCAGCTCGACTAGCGGGAGCACAGATACGCAGTATTTT	CASSTSGSTDTQYF
TRBV14	TRBJ1-1	NA	13	NA	TGTGCCAGCAGCCAAGGTCAGGGCAGTCAAGCTTTCTTT	CASSQGQGSQAFF
TRBV10-1	TRBJ2-1	NA	17	NA	TGCGCCAGCAGTGAGAAGGGCGGGTTGGGCTCCTACAATGAGCAGTTCTTC	CASSEKGGLGSYNEQFF
TRBV13	TRBJ1-1	NA	14	NA	TGTGCCAGCAGCTTTGGGAGCCGAGGGACTGAAGCTTTCTTT	CASSFGSRGTEAFF
TRBV3-1/TRBV3-2	TRBJ2-1	NA	14	NA	TGTGCCAGCCGAGCCCGAAGCTCCTACAATGAGCAGTTCTTC	CASRARSSYNEQFF
TRBV13	TRBJ1-2	TRBD1	19	NA	TGTGCCAGCAGCTTAAAACCCCTACGGACAGGGGTCAGCGGCTATGGCTACACCTTC	CASSLKPLRTGVSGYGYTF
TRBV18	TRBJ1-2	NA	15	NA	TGTGCCAGCTCACCAGGGGCAGGGTTCGGCTATGGCTACACCTTC	CASSPGAGFGYGYTF
TRBV2	TRBJ1-5	TRBD1	15	NA	TGTGCCAGCAACCCGGGACAGGGACGCGCTCAGCCCCAGCATTTT	CASNPGQGRAQPQHF
TRBV3-1/TRBV3-2	TRBJ1-4	NA	14	NA	TGTGCCAGCAGCCCGCTAGGTGGCGGGGAAAAACTGTTTTTT	CASSPLGGGEKLFF
TRBV27	TRBJ1-2	NA	17	NA	TGTGCCAGCAGTTTATCAGAACTTTGGGGGACTTTCTATGGCTACACCTTC	CASSLSELWGTFYGYTF
TRBV6-5	TRBJ1-2	TRBD1	16	NA	TGTGCCAGCAGTTCACACAGGGGGCTGGGAGACTATGGCTACACCTTC	CASSSHRGLGDYGYTF
TRBV5-1	TRBJ1-3	TRBD1	15	NA	TGCGCCAGCAGCCTTGACAGGGCCTCTGGAAACACCATATATTTT	CASSLDRASGNTIYF
TRBV7-2	TRBJ2-7	NA	15	NA	TGTGCCAGCAGCTACAACCCGGGACAAAGCTACGAGCAGTACTTC	CASSYNPGQSYEQYF
TRBV19	TRBJ1-3	TRBD1	15	few	TGTGCCAGTAGTCAGGGGGCAAGCTCTGGAAACACCATATATTTT	CASSQGASSGNTIYF
TRBV3-1/TRBV3-2	TRBJ1-2	NA	16	NA	TGTGCCAGCAGCCAAGATTTAAGAGGAAGCTACTATGGCTACACCTTC	CASSQDLRGSYYGYTF
TRBV4-3	TRBJ1-2	NA	13	NA	TGCGCCAGCAGCCGGGAGGGGAACTATGGCTACACCTTC	CASSREGNYGYTF
TRBV3-1/TRBV3-2	TRBJ1-1	TRBD1	18	NA	TGTGCCAGCAGCCCACTAGGACAGGGCCGACCCTTGAACACTGAAGCTTTCTTT	CASSPLGQGRPLNTEAFF